The next 19 T cell receptor beta chains were all read from a single sample in a study of control samples from healthy donors and cancer patients. Data came from immunoSEQ multiplex PCR; TCRdb stores just in-frame clones and leaves some out. The sample contains 130,000 to 150,000 clones, around 92% of which appear only once. The sequenced sample was blood. The receptors were gathered from a man aged 25-40 years in good health.

The chain has TRBV9 and TRBJ2-3; 8 bases agree with TRBD2. V lost 3 bases to trimming and J lost 5 bases; unmatched junction nucleotides: 11. The germline V gene encodes CDR1 SGDLS and CDR2 YYNGEE. This CDR3 is 16 amino acids long. Here the CDR3 DNA reads TGTGCCAGCAGCGGAGGCGGGGGGCTGGGTGGAGATACGCAGTATTTT. Protein product: CASSGGGGLGGDTQYF.

The J gene is TRBJ1-2, the V gene TRBV2; a weak D match, TRBD1 (6 bases). The CDR3 is 14 residues long. Germline CDR1 and CDR2: SNHLY and FYNNEI. V lost 3 bases and J 4 bases, leaving 12 bases between the germline ends. The CDR3, as DNA: TGTGCCAGCAGTGAGCAGGGGCGGGTCTATGGCTACACCTTC. It translates to CASSEQGRVYGYTF.

The chain links TRBV21-1 to TRBJ1-2; no check of the table's D call, TRBD1, against the DNA was made. TRBV21-1 is designated a pseudogene. The length of the CDR3 is 16 residues. In DNA, the CDR3 is TGTGCCAGCAGCAAAGCCCCGGCCAGGGTCAACTATGGCTACACCTTC. Translation: CASSKAPARVNYGYTF.

V and J are TRBV25-1 and TRBJ1-6, with 9 bases that match TRBD1. The V gene end was trimmed by 2 bases and the J gene end by 0 bases; junction bases not matched to a gene: 5. Germline V gene data show CDR1 as MGHDK and CDR2 as SYGVNS. The CDR3 loop spans 18 amino acids. The CDR3 is CASSEDTGGASYNSPLHF. The CDR3 nucleotides read TGTGCCAGCAGTGAAGACACAGGGGGCGCCTCCTATAATTCACCCCTCCACTTT.

The chain employs TRBV5-5 and TRBJ2-7, with D perhaps matching TRBD1 (7 bases). V was clipped by 0 bases and J by 7 bases, with 11 bases between them. The germline V gene encodes CDR1 SGHKS and CDR2 YYEKEE (reference sequence). The CDR3 is made up of 13 amino acids. CDR3 sequence: CASSLEGAGEQYF. The DNA for the CDR3 is TGTGCCAGCAGCTTGGAGGGGGCGGGGGAGCAGTACTTC.

V and J are TRBV6-5 and TRBJ2-7; perhaps TRBD1 as D (5 bases). CDR1 MNHEY and CDR2 SVGAGI come from the germline V gene. The CDR3 runs 14 residues. Trimming removed 6 bases from V and 4 bases from J, with 16 bases in between. The CDR3: CASRDSFRSYEQYF. DNA for the CDR3: TGTGCCAGCAGAGACAGTTTCCGAAGTTACGAGCAGTACTTC.

The chain is built from TRBV6-5 and TRBJ2-7; 8 bases map to TRBD1. This CDR3 is 13 amino acids long. The germline CDR1 and CDR2 sequences are MNHEY and SVGAGI. Germline trimming cut 11 bases from V and 1 base from J; bases unmatched to any gene: 7. The DNA for the CDR3 is TGTGCCGGTGACAGGGGTCCTTCCTACGAGCAGTACTTC. Amino acid sequence: CAGDRGPSYEQYF.

Note on this clone: The sample carries other DNA sequences with the same CDR3. The chain is built from TRBV19 and TRBJ1-1; possibly TRBD1 for D (6 bases). The V end lost 1 base, the J end lost 1 base, and 7 bases lay between the germline ends. This CDR3 spans 14 amino acids. The germline CDR1 and CDR2 sequences are LNHDA and SQIVND (reference sequence). CDR3 bases: TGTGCCAGTAGTATAGGAGGGGGGAACACTGAAGCTTTCTTT. As protein: CASSIGGGNTEAFF.

The gene calls are TRBV14 and TRBJ2-1; D could derive from TRBD1 or TRBD2 (7 bases each). Germline CDR1 is SGHDN and CDR2 is FVKESK. CDR3 length: 15 amino acids. Trimming shortened V by 0 bases and J by 4 bases, and 10 bases separated the two germline ends. The CDR3 DNA sequence: TGTGCCAGCAGCCAAGACAGGGGGGGATACAATGAGCAGTTCTTC. Translating gives CASSQDRGGYNEQFF.

The genes are TRBV27 and TRBJ2-1, with a tentative D call TRBD1 (6 bases). V was trimmed by 3 bases and J by 1 base, leaving 10 bases between them. Germline V CDR1 and CDR2: MNHEY, SMNVEV (reference sequence). The CDR3 loop spans 15 amino acids. The CDR3 spells CASSLRGSSYNEQFF. In nucleotides, the CDR3 is TGTGCCAGCAGTTTGAGGGGGTCTTCCTACAATGAGCAGTTCTTC.

This chain connects TRBV5-5 to TRBJ2-7; maybe TRBD2 (6 bases). CDR3 length equals 14 residues. Between the trimmed V and J ends, which lost 4 bases and 2 bases, there was a span of 13 bases. Germline assignment: CDR1 SGHKS and CDR2 YYEKEE (reference sequence). The CDR3 loop reads CASSIGGSPYEQYF. In DNA, the CDR3 is TGTGCCAGCAGCATTGGAGGGTCGCCCTACGAGCAGTACTTC.

The chain combines TRBV11-2 with TRBJ1-1, with a weak D call TRBD1 (5 bases). V lost 4 bases and J 0 bases, leaving 12 bases between the germline ends. CDR3 length equals 15 residues. Germline V gives CDR1 SGHAT, CDR2 FQNNGV. CDR3 DNA sequence: TGTGCCAGCAGCTCGTTGCCAGGGATGAACACTGAAGCTTTCTTT. Amino acids: CASSSLPGMNTEAFF. The whole variable domain, filled in from reference TRBV11-2 and TRBJ1-1, reads EAGVAQSPRYKIIEKRQSVAFWCNPISGHATLYWYQQILGQGPKLLIQFQNNGVVDDSQLPKDRFSAERLKGVDSTLKIQPAKLEDSAVYLCASSSLPGMNTEAFFGQGTRLTVV.

The chain joins TRBV5-1 to TRBJ2-3; 9 bases map to TRBD2. With 3 bases clipped from V and 2 bases from J, the junction kept 13 bases outside the gene matches. This CDR3 contains 18 residues. Germline assignment: CDR1 SGHRS and CDR2 YFSETQ. CDR3 DNA sequence: TGCGCCAGCAGCTCCAATCCCCTCAGCGGGGGGAACACAGATACGCAGTATTTT. Translated: CASSSNPLSGGNTDTQYF.

This clone has only one observation. The chain joins TRBV11-2 to TRBJ1-1; the D gene is possibly TRBD1 (6 bases). The V and J ends lost 4 bases and 5 bases respectively, with 11 bases between them. CDR1 and CDR2 (germline): SGHAT, FQNNGV. CDR3 length equals 13 residues. The CDR3 is CASSYTGLTEAFF. The CDR3 DNA reads TGTGCCAGCAGCTATACAGGGTTAACTGAAGCTTTCTTT.

The V call is TRBV10-2, the J call TRBJ2-7; the D is unclear. V was trimmed by 2 bases and J by 6 bases, leaving 8 bases between them. There are 12 residues in the CDR3. CDR1 and CDR2 (germline): WSHSY, SAAADI. The CDR3 DNA reads TGCGCCAGCAGTGAGCGTTGGGGCGAGCAGTACTTC. This encodes CASSERWGEQYF.

This chain uses TRBV7-2 with TRBJ1-2, with D tentatively TRBD1 (5 bases). The CDR3 is 17 amino acids. Germline V gene data show CDR1 as SGHTA and CDR2 as FQGNSA. The V end lost 5 bases, the J end lost 3 bases, and 22 bases lay between the germline ends. This CDR3 is CASSTRVLGRDHYGYTF. The CDR3 region has the DNA TGTGCCAGCAGCACCAGAGTCCTCGGGCGGGACCACTATGGCTACACCTTC.

The chain links TRBV3-1 (or the pseudogene TRBV3-2) to TRBJ2-3; a possible D gene is TRBD2 (5 bases). Germline lookup yields CDR1 LGHDT and CDR2 YNNKEL (reference sequence). The CDR3 is 18 amino acids. Trimming took off 0 bases at V and 2 bases at J, with 18 bases between the two ends. CDR3 region: CASSQDQDLPLPTDTQYF. The CDR3 DNA reads as TGTGCCAGCAGCCAAGATCAGGACTTACCACTACCCACAGATACGCAGTATTTT.

The sample holds one count of this clone. The rearrangement uses TRBV2 and TRBJ1-4; no clear D. The CDR3 extends over 12 amino acids. Germline values: CDR1 SNHLY, CDR2 FYNNEI. V lost 3 bases and J lost 3, with 2 bases in between. CDR3 coding DNA: TGTGCCAGCAGTGACTCTAATGAAAAACTGTTTTTT. It yields the protein CASSDSNEKLFF.

The V call is TRBV28, the J call TRBJ1-6; D is undetermined. The CDR3 is 15 residues long. Looked up from germline, CDR1 is MDHEN and CDR2 is SYDVKM. With 5 bases removed from V and 7 bases from J, the gap between germline ends came to 15 bases. CDR3 DNA: TGTGCCAGCAGTCCCGTAGGAGGGCTCAATTCACCCCTCCACTTT. It is translated as CASSPVGGLNSPLHF.